This TCR beta chain was recorded in a study of spatial heterogeneity in lung cancer. In this sample, this clonotype turned up a few times. Its antigen remains unknown. Looked up from germline, CDR1 is MGHRA and CDR2 is YSYEKL. The CDR3 runs 15 residues. V lost 0 bases and J 4 bases, leaving 12 bases between the germline ends. Study-level points and caveats: Tumoral mutation counts were tracked by counts of expanded intratumoral alpha and beta TCRs.

Unique molecular identifiers tagged every individual TCR cDNA molecule. One entry per CDR3 protein, called by TCRdb with MiXCR from the 5' RACE reads. The table lists approximately 20,000 distinct CDR3 sequences, around 7% of them singletons. Time point meaning: sample taken at primary tumor resection. Unsorted tumor, nontumor lung tissue or cryopreserved PBMC supplied the whole RNA. The specimen was lung tumor tissue, collected at surgery. The chain is built from TRBV4-1 and TRBJ1-1, with D unclear. The sequence came from a female donor with early-stage non-small cell lung cancer. The CDR3 nucleotides are TGCGCCAGCAGCCAAGAACCGGGGTCCGGCACTGAAGCTTTCTTT. Protein sequence: CASSQEPGSGTEAFF.